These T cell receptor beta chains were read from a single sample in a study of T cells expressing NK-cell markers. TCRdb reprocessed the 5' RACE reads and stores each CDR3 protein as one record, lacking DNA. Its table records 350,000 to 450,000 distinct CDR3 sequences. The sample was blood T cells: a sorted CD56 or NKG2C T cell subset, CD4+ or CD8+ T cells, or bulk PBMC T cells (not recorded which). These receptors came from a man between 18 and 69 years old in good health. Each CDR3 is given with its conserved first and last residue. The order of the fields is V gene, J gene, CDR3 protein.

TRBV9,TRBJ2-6,CASSPRGFSGANVLTF
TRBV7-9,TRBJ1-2,CASSPDGPSNYGYTF
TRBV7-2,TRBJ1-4,CASSHRGADEKLFF
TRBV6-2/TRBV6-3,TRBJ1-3,CASRMTGTGNTIYF
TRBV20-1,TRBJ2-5,CSARRTGVETQYF
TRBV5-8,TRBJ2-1,CASSLVRGAWYNEQFF
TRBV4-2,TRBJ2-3,CASSQGASTDTQYF
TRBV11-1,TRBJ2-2,CASNRRVGELFF
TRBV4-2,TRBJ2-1,CASSQGLSRTYNEQFF
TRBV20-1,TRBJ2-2,CSARQGAGELFF
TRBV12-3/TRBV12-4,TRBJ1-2,CASSLALGGGYGYTF
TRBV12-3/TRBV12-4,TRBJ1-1,CASSLKRLIYTEAFF
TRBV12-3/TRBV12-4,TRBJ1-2,CASSLVADYGYTF
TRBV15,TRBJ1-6,CATSRDRTGSPLHF
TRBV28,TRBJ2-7,CASSPPRRSLTYELYF
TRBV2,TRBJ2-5,CASRGQHEAQYF
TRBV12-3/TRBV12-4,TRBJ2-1,CASSSTWTGGNEQFF
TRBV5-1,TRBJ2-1,CASSLPGLSGGYNEQFF
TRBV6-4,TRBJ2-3,CASSPSGGAPDTQYF
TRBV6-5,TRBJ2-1,CASSKTWPEQFF
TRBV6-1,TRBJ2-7,CASSAGLAGRPYEQYF
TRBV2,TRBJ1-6,CASSGGQGRYNSPLHF
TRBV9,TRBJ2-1,CASSALGAGGPNEQFF
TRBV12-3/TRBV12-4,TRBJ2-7,CASSLAGTDHEQYF
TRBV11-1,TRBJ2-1,CASSYDRMPHNEQFF
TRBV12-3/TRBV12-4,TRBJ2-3,CASIMMASTDTQYF
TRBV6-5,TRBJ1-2,CASSYSTSGDYGYTF
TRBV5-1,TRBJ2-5,CASSQWTGVRETQYF
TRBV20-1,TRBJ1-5,CSAAEEGGQPQHF
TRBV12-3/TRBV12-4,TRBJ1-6,CASSLAYPKRNSPLHF
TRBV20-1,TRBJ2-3,CSGGGQADTQYF
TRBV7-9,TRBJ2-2,CASSKSGAKSPTGELFF
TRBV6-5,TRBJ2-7,CASSYSAGGRGVHEQYF
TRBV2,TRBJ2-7,CASSWTGPQYF
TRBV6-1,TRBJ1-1,CASRGWTLRDTEAFF
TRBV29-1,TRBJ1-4,CSVRGSANEKLFF
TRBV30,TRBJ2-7,CAWRGRDRGSAASYEQYF
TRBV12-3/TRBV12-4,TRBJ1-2,CASSEAAGRKNGYTF
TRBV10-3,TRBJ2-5,CAISKRSSGGETQYF
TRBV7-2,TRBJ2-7,CASSRDLGLYEQYF
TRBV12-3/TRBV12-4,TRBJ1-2,CASSLGTSNYGYTF
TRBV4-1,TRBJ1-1,CASRTPGGAVPEAFF
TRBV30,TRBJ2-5,CAWSVLIAGAPSTETQYF
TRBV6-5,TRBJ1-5,CASSYVVLGSNQPQHF